This T cell receptor (beta chain) was identified in a study of PD-L1 blockade in urothelial cancer. On the study more broadly: T cells numbered a median of about 150,000 in the blood samples.

Notes on this clone: Its cognate antigen is unknown.

Sequencing was performed with immunoSEQ multiplex PCR; in TCRdb, only in-frame clones are kept and a portion is missing. The top ten clones hold roughly 25% of a sample with roughly 40,000 clones, about 88% of them seen once. Stated time point: pretreatment peripheral blood. The CDR3 runs to 14 residues. Per germline, CDR1 LNHDA and CDR2 SQIVND (reference sequence). J gave up 11 bases and V 6 bases, and 8 bases lay outside the gene matches. Findings and caveats of the study: Pretreatment peripheral blood TCR clonality that fell below the median predicted better survival among the patients studied.

The receptor comes from a donor at least 40 years old with urothelial cancer. Sample: PBMCs, taken around atezolizumab (anti-PD-L1) treatment. The V gene is TRBV19, the J gene TRBJ2-5; 14 bases align to TRBD2. CDR3 region: CASSRGLAGAVQYF. The DNA for the CDR3 is TGTGCCAGTAGCCGGGGACTAGCGGGAGCGGTGCAGTACTTC.